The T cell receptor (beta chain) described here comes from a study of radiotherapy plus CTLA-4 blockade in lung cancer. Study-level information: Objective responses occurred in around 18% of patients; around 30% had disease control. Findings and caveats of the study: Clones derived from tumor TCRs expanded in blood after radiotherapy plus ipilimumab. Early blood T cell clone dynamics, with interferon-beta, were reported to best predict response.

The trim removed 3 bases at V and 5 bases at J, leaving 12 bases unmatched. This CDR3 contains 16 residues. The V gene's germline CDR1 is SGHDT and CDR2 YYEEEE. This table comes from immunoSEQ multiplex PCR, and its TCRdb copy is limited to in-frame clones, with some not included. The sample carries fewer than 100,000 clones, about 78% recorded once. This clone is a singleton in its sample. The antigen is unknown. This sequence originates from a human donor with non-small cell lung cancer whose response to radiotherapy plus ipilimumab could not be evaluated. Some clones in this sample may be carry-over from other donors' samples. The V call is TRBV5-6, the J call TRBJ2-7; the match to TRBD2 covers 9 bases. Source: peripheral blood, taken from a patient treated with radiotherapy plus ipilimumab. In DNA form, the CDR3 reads TGTGCCAGCAGCTGGTCTATCGGCGGGGGGGCGAACGAGCAGTACTTC. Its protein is CASSWSIGGGANEQYF.